This T cell receptor beta chain appears in the sequencing data of a study of shared clonotypes between healthy human individuals (dated by TCRdb to 2018 to 2021). The study in broad terms: The cohort comprised two women and a few men aged 18 to 49 years. For each donor, CD4 naive and CD4 memory were each given three plates, CD8 naive was given two plates, and CD8 memory was given one plate. Blood TCR repertoires of about five healthy adults were deeply sequenced to estimate repertoire size and the extent of clonotype sharing between individuals. Different laboratories and diverse techniques were used to prepare libraries and sequence TCR repertoires, to increase sequencing depth and limit assay-specific biases. Per donor, leukapheresis produced somewhere between about 0.94 and 9.5 billion PBMCs. Study-level results and caveats: The genetic and exposure-history diversity represented was limited by the small number of donors. When a handful of donors were compared, the shared fraction of clonotypes was about 5.5% for naive CD4, approximately 3.3% for naive CD8, about 2.5% for memory CD4, and approximately 0.4% for memory CD8. Only blood was sampled, and tissue TCR repertoires likely differ from those in blood. Pairwise subsampling led to the expectation that sequencing depth would affect the degree of clonotype sharing among donors. Naive subsets generally had larger estimated clonotype richness than memory subsets did. Even with the large sequencing depth, rarefaction of the sorted-subset datasets indicated that sequencing was incomplete. Compared with non-shared clonotypes, the clonotypes found in all four sorted-subset donors had higher generation probabilities.

The donors were healthy, HIV-negative adults who had no recently reported acute infections or vaccinations. Every donor was a Caucasian adult residing in Nashville, Tennessee, USA. CD4+ T cells were enriched by magnetic negative selection; naive cells were then positively selected on CD45RA, and the negative fraction formed the memory subset. After blood collection by leukapheresis, PBMCs were isolated using Ficoll-Histopaque density gradient centrifugation and then cryopreserved in the vapor phase of liquid nitrogen. Purity and quantity of every magnetically sorted T cell population were checked by analytical flow cytometry. From each sorted fraction, genomic DNA was isolated and quantified by UV absorbance on a Nanodrop 2000c. Points on this clone: It lacks a known antigen. Per-nucleotide qualities are absent, and no much larger clonotype sits a single base away.

The CDR3 sequence holds 16 residues, the cysteine and phenylalanine included. Only the CDR3 DNA is retained, 48 bases long and in frame from the first base. From a lookup of the germline V gene, CDR1 and CDR2 are MGHDK and SYGVNS. The trim is 4 bases for V and 3 bases for J, with a gap of 19 bases between the germline ends. TCR CDR3 regions were amplified from genomic DNA by multiplex PCR using the deep immunoSEQ assay. Extracted genomic DNA from each cell subset was spread evenly across all wells of several immunoSEQ 96-well plates, with each plate serving as a replicate. Each replicate PCR for sorted subsets received around 0.2 ug genomic DNA, equal to about 30,000 T cell genomes. Purified libraries were measured with a Qubit 3.0 fluorometer, size-checked on a Bioanalyzer 2100, and measured again with the KAPA Library Quantification kit. A separate single-read 150-cycle Illumina NextSeq 550 flow cell was used to sequence each immunoSEQ 96-well plate. As for the original processing: The immunoSEQ output contained only junctional sequences without quality scores, so filtering could not match that applied to full-length reads. Sequences were annotated with PyIR, a Python wrapper for IgBLAST v1.9, and V/J genes and CDR3 were assigned using IMGT germline references. Reads with weak V/J assignments (E-value above 1e-6), missing CDR3, stop codons, out-of-frame junctions, or ambiguous translated residues were removed. V3J clonotypes were defined as sequences sharing an identical inferred V gene, J gene, and CDR3 amino acid sequence. To compute the percentage overlap between repertoires, the number of shared unique clonotypes was divided by the size of the smaller repertoire. Richness of each repertoire was evaluated using RTK rarefaction, the Chao1 estimator, and Recon v2.1 estimates of unobserved clonotypes. Generation probabilities for all TCRbeta clonotypes obtained by the gDNA method from four donors were computed using OLGA. TCRdb re-hosts the immuneACCESS table, in-frame sequences only. Its copies lack some clones; in the studies checked, an unresolved V gene accounts for under half of them, and the cause for the rest is not known. V, J and clone size were drawn from that table, and D and trimming were deduced from the DNA. Present in this sample are around 1 million clones, 60% to 85% of which were seen just once. Over 1.3% of the sample comes from the top ten.

The sequence is built from TRBV25-1 and TRBJ2-7, with the D gene uncertain. The sequenced sample was memory CD4+ T cells sorted from blood. Read against the paper, the sample's cell subset or site label means: CD45RA-negative fraction. The clonotype was recovered from a young man in good health. The DNA sequence is as follows: TGTGCCAGCAGTGGGACCTGGACCTCGATCCTCTACGAGCAGTACTTC. Translation gives CASSGTWTSILYEQYF.